This T cell receptor beta chain comes out of a study of T cell responses to AZD1222 COVID-19 vaccine. There are 16 residues in the CDR3. Germline CDR1 LNHDA, CDR2 SQIVND (reference sequence). V gave up 7 bases and J gave up 2 bases; unmatched junction bases: 10. Findings of the study overall: In the spike-specific TCR repertoire, nearly half reportedly target unmutated variant regions. Possibly, clonal diversity was underestimated; donors were largely white British and included more females.

Here immunoSEQ multiplex PCR was the method, and the copy in TCRdb shows in-frame clones only, minus some. The sample carries approximately 100,000 clones, 80% to 90% recorded once. For this clone: Antigen: not known.

Sequences were derived from peripheral blood, sampled 28 days after the second AZD1222 dose. V usage is TRBV19 and J usage is TRBJ1-2; 10 bases match TRBD1. The receptor's source is an adult who received the AZD1222 COVID-19 vaccine. CDR3 nucleotides: TGTGCCAGTACCACCGGCGGGGGACAGGGGAACTATGGCTACACCTTC. Protein product: CASTTGGGQGNYGYTF.